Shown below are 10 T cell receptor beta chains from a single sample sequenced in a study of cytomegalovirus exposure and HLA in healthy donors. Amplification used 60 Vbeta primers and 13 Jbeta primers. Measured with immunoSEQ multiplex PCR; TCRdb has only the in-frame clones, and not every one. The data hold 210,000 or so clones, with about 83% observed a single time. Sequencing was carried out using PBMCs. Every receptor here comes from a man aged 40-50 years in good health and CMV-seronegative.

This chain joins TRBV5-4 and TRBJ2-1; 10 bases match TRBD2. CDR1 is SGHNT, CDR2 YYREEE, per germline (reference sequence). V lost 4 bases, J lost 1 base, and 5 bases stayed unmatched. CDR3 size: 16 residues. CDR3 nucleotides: TGTGCCAGCAGCCCGGGACTAGCGAATTCCTACAATGAGCAGTTCTTC. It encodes CASSPGLANSYNEQFF.

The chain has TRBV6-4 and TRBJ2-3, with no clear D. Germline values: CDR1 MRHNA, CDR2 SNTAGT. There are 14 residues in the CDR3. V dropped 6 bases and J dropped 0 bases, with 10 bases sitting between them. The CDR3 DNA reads TGTGCCAGCAGGGAGTTCTCTAGCACAGATACGCAGTATTTT. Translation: CASREFSSTDTQYF.

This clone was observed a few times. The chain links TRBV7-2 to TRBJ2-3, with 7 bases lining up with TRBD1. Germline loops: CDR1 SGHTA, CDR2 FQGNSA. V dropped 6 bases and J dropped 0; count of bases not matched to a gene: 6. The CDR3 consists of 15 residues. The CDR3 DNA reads TGTGCCAGCAGTTCCAAGGGACAGAGCACAGATACGCAGTATTTT. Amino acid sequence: CASSSKGQSTDTQYF.

CDR3 sequence reads: CASSFLATNTGELFF. CDR3 bases: TGTGCCAGCAGCTTTTTAGCAACGAACACCGGGGAGCTGTTTTTT. V gene TRBV7-9 combines with J gene TRBJ2-2; D ambiguous. Per germline, CDR1 SEHNR and CDR2 FQNEAQ (reference sequence). V shed 3 bases and J shed 0 bases, with 8 bases lying between them. CDR3 length: 15 residues.

In DNA, the CDR3 is TGTGCCAGCAGACAGGCCGCAAACACTGAAGCTTTCTTT. It codes for CASRQAANTEAFF. The chain recombines TRBV6-5 with TRBJ1-1; D is possibly TRBD1 (5 bases). Germline CDR1 MNHEY, CDR2 SVGAGI. The V end was cut by 6 bases, the J end by 2 bases, with 10 bases between. The CDR3 totals 13 residues.

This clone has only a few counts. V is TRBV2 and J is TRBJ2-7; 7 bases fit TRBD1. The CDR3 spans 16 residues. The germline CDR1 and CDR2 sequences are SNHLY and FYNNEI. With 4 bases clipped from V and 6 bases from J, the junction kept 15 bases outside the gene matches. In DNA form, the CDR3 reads TGTGCCAGCAGTGCAGACAGGACAGGCACCTACTTCGAGCAGTACTTC. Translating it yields CASSADRTGTYFEQYF.

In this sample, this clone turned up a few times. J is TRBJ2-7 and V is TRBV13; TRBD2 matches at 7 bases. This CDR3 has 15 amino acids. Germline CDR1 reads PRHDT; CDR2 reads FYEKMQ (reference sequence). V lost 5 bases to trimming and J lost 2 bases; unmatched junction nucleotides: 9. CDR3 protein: CASSRRVAGTYEQYF. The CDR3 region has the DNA TGTGCCAGCAGCCGTCGGGTAGCGGGTACCTACGAGCAGTACTTC.

CDR3 DNA sequence: TGTGCCAGCAGCCCCTTCGGTCGAGAGATCCTCCACGAGCAGTACTTC. As protein: CASSPFGREILHEQYF. The rearrangement links TRBV7-6 to TRBJ2-7; D gene uncertain. The CDR3 consists of 16 residues. Germline V lookup: CDR1 SGHVS, CDR2 FNYEAQ. V shed 5 bases and J shed 5 bases, with 22 bases lying between them. The whole variable domain, remainder taken from reference TRBV7-6 and TRBJ2-7, is GAGVSQSPRYKVTKRGQDVALRCDPISGHVSLYWYRQALGQGPEFLTYFNYEAQQDKSGLPNDRFSAERPEGSISTLTIQRTEQRDSAMYRCASSPFGREILHEQYFGPGTRLTVT.

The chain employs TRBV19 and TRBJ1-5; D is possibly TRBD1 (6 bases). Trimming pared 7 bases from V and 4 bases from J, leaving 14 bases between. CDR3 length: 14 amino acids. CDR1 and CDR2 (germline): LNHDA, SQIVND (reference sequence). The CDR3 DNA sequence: TGTGCCAGTAATGGGACACCTACAAATCAGCCCCAGCATTTT. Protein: CASNGTPTNQPQHF.

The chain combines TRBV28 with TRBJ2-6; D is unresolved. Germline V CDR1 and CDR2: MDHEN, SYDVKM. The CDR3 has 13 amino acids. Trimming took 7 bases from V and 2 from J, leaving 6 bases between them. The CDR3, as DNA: TGTGCCAGCACCACGGCTGGGGCCAACGTCCTGACTTTC. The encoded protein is CASTTAGANVLTF. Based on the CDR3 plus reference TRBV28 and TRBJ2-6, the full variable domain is DVKVTQSSRYLVKRTGEKVFLECVQDMDHENMFWYRQDPGLGLRLIYFSYDVKMKEKGDIPEGYSVSREKKERFSLILESASTNQTSMYLCASTTAGANVLTFGAGSRLTVL.